Following are 29 T cell receptor beta chains from one sample sequenced in a study of T-cell memory formation after mild COVID-19. TCRdb reprocessed the 5' RACE reads with MiXCR, giving one entry per CDR3 protein. This sample carries 100,000 or so distinct CDR3 sequences, 11% of them seen once, and the ten largest clones take around 40%. Material for sequencing was PBMCs or a T cell subset sorted from them (not recorded which). Receptors were obtained from a young man who had mild COVID-19 (a few samples of this study predate the infection). Cell type and time point are not known.

The V and J genes are TRBV15 and TRBJ2-4, with D tentatively TRBD2 (5 bases). The V gene lost 0 bases and the J gene lost 11 bases, with 11 bases spanning the gap. Per germline, CDR1 LNHNV and CDR2 YYDKDF (reference sequence). The CDR3 runs to 13 residues. The DNA for the CDR3 is TGTGCCACCAGCAGAGAGGACTCGCCTTTTCAGTACTTC. It yields the protein CATSREDSPFQYF.

The V and J genes are TRBV12-3 or TRBV12-4 and TRBJ2-1; D is unresolved. CDR3 length equals 13 residues. Trimming removed 6 bases at V and 5 bases at J, with 11 bases between. CDR3 nucleotides: TGTGCCAGCAGGACACGGGTCGACAATGAGCAGTTCTTC. Translating it yields CASRTRVDNEQFF.

This clonotype appeared once. J is TRBJ2-3 and V is TRBV5-1, with 10 bases identical to TRBD1. Germline values: CDR1 SGHRS, CDR2 YFSETQ. The CDR3 covers 14 residues. The trim removed 7 bases at V and 4 bases at J, leaving 6 bases unmatched. In DNA, the CDR3 is TGCGCCAGCGCCGGGACAGGGGTGCCAGATACGCAGTATTTT. Translating it yields CASAGTGVPDTQYF.

In this sample, this clonotype turned up a few times. V and J are TRBV5-1 and TRBJ2-5; 11 bases line up with TRBD1. In germline, CDR1 is SGHRS, CDR2 YFSETQ. The CDR3 extends over 16 amino acids. The ends lost 4 bases at V and 1 base at J; junction bases unmatched: 6. In DNA form, the CDR3 reads TGCGCCAGCAGCCCCGGGACAGGGGGTTTCCAAGAGACCCAGTACTTC. Its protein product is CASSPGTGGFQETQYF.

The V and J genes are TRBV5-1 and TRBJ2-5; no clear D. Trimming took 5 bases from V and 5 from J, leaving 13 bases between them. Per germline, CDR1 SGHRS and CDR2 YFSETQ. The CDR3 length is 13 residues. The CDR3 spells CASRLGYRETQYF. CDR3 nucleotides: TGCGCCAGCAGGCTTGGTTACCGGGAGACCCAGTACTTC.

In its sample, this clonotype was seen a few times. This chain connects TRBV6-6 to TRBJ1-6; the D is unclear. The CDR3 loop spans 13 amino acids. The V end lost 8 bases, the J end lost 7 bases, and 12 bases lay between the germline ends. Germline V gene lookup returns CDR1 MNHNY and CDR2 SVGAGI (reference sequence). The CDR3 DNA reads as TGTGCCAGCGACAAGGTTAAAAATTCACCCCTCCACTTT. It specifies CASDKVKNSPLHF.

The chain uses TRBV27 and TRBJ1-1; possible D gene TRBD1, 6 bases. Trimming stripped 0 bases from V and 4 bases from J, with 12 bases between. This CDR3 is 15 amino acids long. Germline values: CDR1 MNHEY, CDR2 SMNVEV (reference sequence). The CDR3 DNA reads as TGTGCCAGCAGTTTATCGAGAGGGGGTACCACTGAAGCTTTCTTT. This gives the protein CASSLSRGGTTEAFF.

This clonotype has a handful of counts. J is TRBJ2-7 and V is TRBV19, with TRBD1 identical over 8 bases. V shed 3 bases and J 6 bases; nucleotides not matched to a gene: 7. The CDR3 loop spans 14 amino acids. The germline CDR1 and CDR2 sequences are LNHDA and SQIVND (reference sequence). The chain's CDR3 is CASSMGQGAVEQYF. In DNA, the CDR3 is TGTGCCAGTAGTATGGGCCAGGGGGCGGTCGAGCAGTACTTC.

As for this clonotype: One end of the junction fails to match germline, which may point to a read error. This chain links TRBV12-5 with TRBJ2-7; TRBD1 might be the D (6 bases). The CDR3 extends over 16 amino acids. Germline CDR1 reads LGHNT; CDR2 reads FRNRAP. The CDR3 nucleotides read TGTGCTAGTTGTTTGATAGGGGCAGGGGACACCTACGAGCAGTACTTC. This encodes CASCLIGAGDTYEQYF.

This clonotype showed up just a few times. The V call is TRBV7-8, the J call TRBJ2-5, with TRBD2 matching 16 bases. The CDR3 runs 16 residues. CDR1 is SGHVS, CDR2 FQNEAQ, per germline. Trimming took 3 bases from V and 12 from J; bases not matched to a gene: 10. The CDR3 sequence: CASSFPGTSGGAAKYF. CDR3 sequence (DNA): TGTGCCAGCAGCTTTCCCGGGACTAGCGGGGGGGCGGCCAAGTACTTC.

The genes are TRBV3-1 and TRBJ1-5; TRBD1 is a possible D gene (5 bases). V was pared by 3 bases and J by 2 bases, with 11 bases between. Per the germline V gene, CDR1 is LGHDT and CDR2 is YNNKEL (reference sequence). This CDR3 is built from 15 residues. CDR3 sequence reads: CASSQQGMGNQPQHF. CDR3 bases: TGTGCCAGCAGCCAGCAGGGCATGGGCAATCAGCCCCAGCATTTT.

The J gene is TRBJ1-1, the V gene TRBV7-9, with D hard to call. The CDR3 sequence is 17 residues long. Trimming pared 4 bases from V and 4 bases from J, leaving 22 bases between. CDR1 and CDR2 from the germline V gene are SEHNR and FQNEAQ (reference sequence). CDR3 sequence reads: CASSSPRGSGYGTEAFF. The CDR3 DNA reads as TGTGCCAGCAGCTCGCCGCGTGGAAGTGGGTATGGCACTGAAGCTTTCTTT.

This clonotype was counted many times. The rearrangement uses TRBV29-1 and TRBJ2-1; D gene ambiguous. Germline-derived CDR1 and CDR2 are SQVTM and ANQGSEA. CDR3 length equals 13 residues. V gave up 4 bases and J gave up 6 bases, with 13 bases separating them. The CDR3: CSVGAGSGNEQFF. The CDR3 nucleotides read TGCAGCGTTGGTGCCGGCAGTGGCAATGAGCAGTTCTTC.

This clonotype appeared a few times. The gene calls are TRBV20-1 and TRBJ2-5; TRBD1 is a possible D gene (6 bases). Germline V lookup: CDR1 DFQATT, CDR2 SNEGSKA (reference sequence). This CDR3 comprises 14 residues. Trimming removed 0 bases from V and 2 bases from J, with 10 bases in between. CDR3 coding DNA: TGCAGTGCTAGAGACCCCCAGGGGCAAGAGACCCAGTACTTC. Translation: CSARDPQGQETQYF.

This clonotype was counted only a few times. The chain carries TRBV6-5 and TRBJ2-2; 10 bases match TRBD1. CDR3 length: 15 amino acids. V lost 6 bases and J lost 3; bases outside the gene matches: 4. Germline CDR1 reads MNHEY; CDR2 reads SVGAGI. CDR3 loop: CASRSGQGDTGELFF. The CDR3 region has the DNA TGTGCCAGCAGGTCCGGACAGGGGGACACCGGGGAGCTGTTTTTT.

This chain connects TRBV7-9 to TRBJ2-6; no clear D. Germline CDR1 and CDR2: SEHNR and FQNEAQ (reference sequence). The CDR3 extends over 10 amino acids. V gave up 5 bases and J gave up 7 bases, with 0 bases separating them. CDR3: CASSANVLTF. The CDR3, as DNA: TGTGCCAGCAGCGCCAACGTCCTGACTTTC. Filled out from reference TRBV7-9 and TRBJ2-6, the complete variable domain reads DTGVSQNPRHKITKRGQNVTFRCDPISEHNRLYWYRQTLGQGPEFLTYFQNEAQLEKSRLLSDRFSAERPKGSFSTLEIQRTEQGDSAMYLCASSANVLTFGAGSRLTVL.

This clonotype occurred a few times. This chain uses TRBV7-2 with TRBJ1-2, with TRBD1 identical over 10 bases. The CDR3 sequence is 15 residues long. Germline assignment: CDR1 SGHTA and CDR2 FQGNSA. After removal of 5 bases from V and 4 bases from J, the junction contained 7 bases not matched to a gene. Here the CDR3 DNA reads TGTGCCAGCAGCCCGGGACAGGGGTCCGGCTATGGCTACACCTTC. Translation gives CASSPGQGSGYGYTF.

This chain joins TRBV5-4 and TRBJ2-7; a possible D gene is TRBD1 (6 bases). Germline-derived CDR1 and CDR2 are SGHNT and YYREEE (reference sequence). The CDR3 totals 14 residues. Trimming left V 0 bases short and J 1 base short, with 8 bases between. The CDR3 protein is CASSLEGVSYEQYF. The CDR3 DNA reads TGTGCCAGCAGCTTGGAGGGGGTTTCCTACGAGCAGTACTTC.

This clonotype was counted at least ten times. The gene calls are TRBV29-1 and TRBJ2-7, with D perhaps matching TRBD1 (6 bases). Trimming removed 6 bases at V and 3 bases at J, with 15 bases between. The CDR3 consists of 13 residues. The germline V gene encodes CDR1 SQVTM and CDR2 ANQGSEA. CDR3 amino acids: CSVRYRESYEQYF. The CDR3 DNA reads TGCAGCGTGAGGTACAGGGAAAGCTACGAGCAGTACTTC.

This clonotype was counted between two and nine times. Written as DNA, the CDR3 is TGTGCCAGCGCTAGACCCAGCGGGGGGGCAAATGAGCAGTTCTTC. This encodes CASARPSGGANEQFF. The chain recombines TRBV7-6 with TRBJ2-1; 10 nucleotides match TRBD2. V shed 8 bases and J 7 bases; nucleotides not matched to a gene: 11. Germline loops: CDR1 SGHVS, CDR2 FNYEAQ. This CDR3 spans 15 amino acids.

This clonotype came up a few times. V gene TRBV19 combines with J gene TRBJ1-5; D is possibly TRBD1 (5 bases). The germline V and J ends were trimmed by 5 bases and 1 base, with 6 bases remaining between them. The CDR3 has 13 amino acids. The V gene's germline CDR1 is LNHDA and CDR2 SQIVND (reference sequence). In DNA form, the CDR3 reads TGTGCCAGTAGTTGGGGCAGCAATCAGCCCCAGCATTTT. It encodes CASSWGSNQPQHF.

The CDR3 nucleotides read TGTGCCAGCAGTGGAGGGACAAGAGGGACTGAAGCTTTCTTT. It specifies CASSGGTRGTEAFF. The rearrangement uses TRBV27 and TRBJ1-1; tentative D call: TRBD1 (6 bases). The V and J ends lost 5 bases and 5 bases respectively, with 15 bases between them. Germline CDR1 reads MNHEY; CDR2 reads SMNVEV (reference sequence). The CDR3 contains 14 residues.

This clonotype was detected a few times. The chain employs TRBV11-2 and TRBJ2-5; a possible D gene is TRBD2 (5 bases). V gave up 5 bases and J gave up 7 bases, with 11 bases separating them. The length of the CDR3 is 12 residues. CDR1 SGHAT and CDR2 FQNNGV come from the germline V gene. Here the CDR3 DNA reads TGTGCCAGCAGCACACTAGAACGGACCCAGTACTTC. It yields the protein CASSTLERTQYF.

The rearrangement joins TRBV11-2 to TRBJ1-5; D gene unclear. The CDR3 contains 14 residues. Trimming stripped 1 base from V and 2 bases from J, with 6 bases between. Germline assignment: CDR1 SGHAT and CDR2 FQNNGV. The CDR3 DNA is TGTGCCAGCAGCTTAGTGGGCGGCAATCAGCCCCAGCATTTT. Encoded protein: CASSLVGGNQPQHF.

The rearrangement joins TRBV10-3 to TRBJ2-2; no reliable D call. The CDR3 is made up of 15 amino acids. CDR1 and CDR2 (germline): ENHRY, SYGVKD. Between the trimmed V and J ends, which lost 2 bases and 4 bases, there was a span of 11 bases. CDR3 sequence reads: CAISEPQESTGELFF. The CDR3 bases are TGTGCCATCAGTGAGCCCCAGGAGTCCACCGGGGAGCTGTTTTTT.

This chain connects TRBV6-5 to TRBJ2-5; 8 bases line up with TRBD1. CDR1 is MNHEY and CDR2 is SVGAGI in the germline V gene. V lost 5 bases to trimming and J lost 5 bases; unmatched junction nucleotides: 1. The CDR3 is 12 amino acids. CDR3 in DNA: TGTGCCAGCAGTCGGGACAGGGAGACCCAGTACTTC. Translating gives CASSRDRETQYF.

This clonotype ranks as medium-sized. The CDR3 here is CSVEIGMENTEAFF. CDR3 in DNA: TGCAGCGTTGAGATAGGGATGGAGAACACTGAAGCTTTCTTT. This rearrangement joins TRBV29-1 to TRBJ1-1; D remains unclear. Germline V lookup: CDR1 SQVTM, CDR2 ANQGSEA. V gave up 3 bases and J gave up 1 base, with 12 bases separating them. The CDR3 contains 14 residues. The complete variable domain, with remaining parts taken from reference TRBV29-1 and TRBJ1-1, reads SAVISQKPSRDICQRGTSLTIQCQVDSQVTMMFWYRQQPGQSLTLIATANQGSEATYESGFVIDKFPISRPNLTFSTLTVSNMSPEDSSIYLCSVEIGMENTEAFFGQGTRLTVV.

The J gene is TRBJ2-1, the V gene TRBV5-1; no reliable D call. The CDR3 has 14 residues. The germline CDR1 and CDR2 sequences are SGHRS and YFSETQ. The V and J ends lost 0 bases and 12 bases respectively, with 16 bases between them. CDR3 region: CASSLVTKPRGQFF. DNA for the CDR3: TGCGCCAGCAGCTTGGTCACAAAGCCACGCGGGCAGTTCTTC.

This clonotype was seen a few times. The chain joins TRBV6-1 to TRBJ2-3; TRBD1 is a possible D gene (6 bases). Trimming pared 6 bases from V and 2 bases from J, leaving 18 bases between. The CDR3 totals 16 residues. CDR1 and CDR2 from the germline V gene are MNHNS and SASEGT. The chain's CDR3 is CASSVGQLRVTDTQYF. The CDR3 region has the DNA TGTGCCAGCAGCGTTGGACAGCTTCGGGTCACAGATACGCAGTATTTT.